The sequence of this T cell receptor beta chain was determined in a study of vaccination effects on CD4 cells after COVID-19. Measured with immunoSEQ multiplex PCR; TCRdb has only the in-frame clones, and not every one. The sample records 25,000 to 35,000 clones, roughly four fifths being singletons. V gave up 2 bases and J gave up 4 bases; unmatched junction bases: 4. Germline V gene lookup returns CDR1 KGHSH and CDR2 LQKENI. This CDR3 is 14 amino acids long. Whole-study findings and limits: Cross-reactivity toward common cold coronaviruses was confined to only 1 of 255 vaccine-induced clones in healthy vaccinees.

In the ViraFEST assay, antigen-specific CD4+ clonotypes were identified by expansion after peptide-pool stimulation. Following an approximately 9-day culture, CD4+ T cells were purified. Either the BNT162b2 or mRNA-1273 vaccine was given to participants in two doses. A word on this clone: The antigen is not known.

The sequencing here drew on CD4+ T cells from PBMCs cultured with HCoV-NL63 spike peptides, taken after COVID-19 vaccination. This TCR was recovered from a human donor who received a COVID-19 vaccine. Some clones in this sample may be carry-over from other donors' samples. The chain links TRBV18 to TRBJ1-1; 7 positions match TRBD1. DNA of the CDR3: TGTGCCAGCTCACCAAACTGGGACAGCACTGAAGCTTTCTTT. It translates to CASSPNWDSTEAFF.